This T cell receptor beta chain was recovered during a study of neurological immune-mediated disorders. Whole-study findings and limits: Because no CDR3 amino acid sequences were shared across subjects by expanded clones, private repertoires were suggested in all groups.

This clonotype was seen repeatedly, ten times or more. The antigen remains unidentified. V gave up 4 bases and J gave up 4 bases, with 10 bases separating them. The CDR3 has 14 amino acids. Every sequencing run produced over 160 million TCR-beta sequences that came from 15-18 subjects. TCRdb analysed the 5' RACE reads with MiXCR anew, one entry per CDR3 protein. The table lists just under 40,000 distinct CDR3 sequences, almost 7.5% of them singletons, with around 5% in the top ten. The chain has TRBV12-3 or TRBV12-4 and TRBJ2-2; D is unresolved. Sequenced: CD4+ T cells from blood. The clonotype comes from a man aged 50 to 60 in good health. The CDR3 sequence is CASSYKRSTGELFF. The CDR3 DNA sequence: TGTGCCAGCAGTTATAAAAGGTCCACCGGGGAGCTGTTTTTT.